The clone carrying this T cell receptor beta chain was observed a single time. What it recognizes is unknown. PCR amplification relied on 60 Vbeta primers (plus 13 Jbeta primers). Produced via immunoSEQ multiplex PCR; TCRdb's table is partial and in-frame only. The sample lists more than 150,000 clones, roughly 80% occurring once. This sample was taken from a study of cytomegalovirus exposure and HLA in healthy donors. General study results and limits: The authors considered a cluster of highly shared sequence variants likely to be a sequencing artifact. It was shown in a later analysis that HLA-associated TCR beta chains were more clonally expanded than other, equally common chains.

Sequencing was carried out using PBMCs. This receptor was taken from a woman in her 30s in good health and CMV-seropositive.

In nucleotides, the CDR3 is TGTGCCAGCAGTTTACCAATCCGGGACAGGGTTGGGAGGGATGGCTACACCTTC. This sequence encodes CASSLPIRDRVGRDGYTF. J is TRBJ1-2 and V is TRBV28, with 9 bases that match TRBD1. The CDR3 has 18 residues. Germline V gene lookup returns CDR1 MDHEN and CDR2 SYDVKM. With 2 bases clipped from V and 6 bases from J, the junction kept 16 bases outside the gene matches.